The 18 T cell receptor beta chains given below trace back to one sample, sequenced in a study of T-cell memory formation after mild COVID-19. TCRdb used MiXCR to reprocess the 5' RACE reads, holding one entry per CDR3 protein. The sample lists fewer than 150,000 distinct CDR3 sequences, over 15% occurring once. Sequenced material: PBMCs or a T cell subset sorted from them (not recorded which). The receptors derive from a man between 18 and 35 years old who had mild COVID-19 (a few samples of this study predate the infection). Cell type and time point are not known.

This chain uses TRBV20-1 with TRBJ1-2; the D gene is possibly TRBD1 (5 bases). Germline CDR1 reads DFQATT; CDR2 reads SNEGSKA (reference sequence). Deletions cut 5 bases from V and 4 bases from J, with 11 bases between. There are 12 residues in the CDR3. CDR3 DNA: TGCAGTGCTGGGGCCTCCTCCTATGGCTACACCTTC. It codes for CSAGASSYGYTF.

This clonotype was picked up a small number of times. The J gene is TRBJ1-6, the V gene TRBV11-2; the match to TRBD1 covers 10 bases. With 4 bases clipped from V and 10 bases from J, the junction kept 7 bases outside the gene matches. In germline, CDR1 is SGHAT, CDR2 FQNNGV. The CDR3 is made up of 15 amino acids. In DNA form, the CDR3 reads TGTGCCAGCAGCTCTCGGACAGGGGGTGGGTCACCCCTCCACTTT. As protein: CASSSRTGGGSPLHF.

The rearrangement links TRBV2 to TRBJ2-1; 8 bases line up with TRBD2. The CDR3 loop spans 15 amino acids. Germline-derived CDR1 and CDR2 are SNHLY and FYNNEI. J lost 7 bases, V lost 10 bases, and 15 bases had no gene match. The CDR3 sequence is CAITDGTRNKNEQFF. For the CDR3, the DNA is TGTGCCATCACCGATGGGACTAGAAATAAGAATGAGCAGTTCTTC.

This clonotype has a handful of counts. The V gene is TRBV5-6, the J gene TRBJ2-1, with D possibly being TRBD1 (5 bases). CDR3 length: 14 residues. With 7 bases removed from V and 7 bases from J, the gap between germline ends came to 18 bases. Looked up from germline, CDR1 is SGHDT and CDR2 is YYEEEE. CDR3 sequence reads: CASPIRSRANEQFF. The DNA of the CDR3 is TGTGCCAGCCCCATAAGGAGCAGGGCAAATGAGCAGTTCTTC. Supplemented by reference TRBV5-6 and TRBJ2-1, the full variable domain reads DAGVTQSPTHLIKTRGQQVTLRCSPKSGHDTVSWYQQALGQGPQFIFQYYEEEERQRGNFPDRFSGHQFPNYSSELNVNALLLGDSALYLCASPIRSRANEQFFGPGTRLTVL.

The gene calls are TRBV6-5 and TRBJ2-5; 7 positions agree with TRBD2. CDR1 MNHEY and CDR2 SVGAGI come from the germline V gene. CDR3 length: 14 residues. V was clipped by 9 bases and J by 2 bases; unmatched bases: 9. The CDR3 loop reads CASRTSSYQETQYF. The CDR3 DNA reads as TGTGCCAGTAGGACTAGTTCATATCAAGAGACCCAGTACTTC.

J is TRBJ1-3 and V is TRBV7-2; D remains unclear. The V gene's germline CDR1 is SGHTA and CDR2 FQGNSA. V dropped 7 bases and J dropped 3 bases, with 10 bases sitting between them. CDR3 length equals 13 residues. Here the CDR3 reads CASTQQIGNTIYF. DNA for the CDR3: TGTGCCAGCACTCAGCAGATTGGAAACACCATATATTTT.

This clonotype was seen more than once but under ten times. The chain is built from TRBV5-5 and TRBJ2-3, with TRBD2 matching 12 bases. CDR1 SGHKS and CDR2 YYEKEE come from the germline V gene (reference sequence). V lost 4 bases to trimming and J lost 1 base; unmatched junction nucleotides: 7. This CDR3 has 17 residues. For the CDR3, the DNA is TGTGCCAGCAGCCCGGCGCGGACTAGCGGGGGCACAGATACGCAGTATTTT. This gives the protein CASSPARTSGGTDTQYF.

This CDR3 reads CSARDRKGAAGELFF. The CDR3 DNA is TGCAGTGCTAGAGATCGGAAGGGAGCGGCCGGGGAGCTGTTTTTT. The chain employs TRBV20-1 and TRBJ2-2; possibly TRBD2 for D (5 bases). V dropped 0 bases and J dropped 6 bases, with 14 bases sitting between them. The CDR3 covers 15 residues. Per germline, CDR1 DFQATT and CDR2 SNEGSKA (reference sequence).

The chain combines TRBV7-2 with TRBJ1-5, with D maybe TRBD1 (6 bases). The V gene lost 3 bases and the J gene lost 5 bases, with 11 bases spanning the gap. The CDR3 totals 14 residues. Germline loops: CDR1 SGHTA, CDR2 FQGNSA. The CDR3 DNA follows: TGTGCCAGCAGCTTCGACGGGGGCTATCAGCCCCAGCATTTT. Its protein is CASSFDGGYQPQHF.

J is TRBJ2-2 and V is TRBV5-1; no reliable D call. Looked up from germline, CDR1 is SGHRS and CDR2 is YFSETQ. The CDR3 is 12 amino acids. V was trimmed by 4 bases and J by 1 base, leaving 2 bases between them. CDR3 sequence: CASSENTGELFF. The CDR3 region has the DNA TGCGCCAGCAGCGAGAACACCGGGGAGCTGTTTTTT.

This clonotype has just a few counts. The rearrangement uses TRBV6-5 and TRBJ2-2; the D gene is possibly TRBD1 (6 bases). CDR3 length: 15 residues. Germline V lookup: CDR1 MNHEY, CDR2 SVGAGI. V lost 2 bases and J 5 bases, leaving 12 bases between the germline ends. The CDR3 DNA reads TGTGCCAGCAGTTACAATGTCAGGGGAACCGGGGAGCTGTTTTTT. Translated, it gives CASSYNVRGTGELFF.

The chain recombines TRBV7-3 with TRBJ2-3; 7 bases are shared with TRBD2. Trimming at V came to 0 bases and at J to 9 bases, leaving 6 bases not matched to a gene. This CDR3 region has 14 residues. Germline CDR1 reads SGHTA; CDR2 reads FQGTGA. In DNA, the CDR3 is TGTGCCAGCAGCTTAACCGCGGGGGAGCGCACGCAGTATTTT. It translates to CASSLTAGERTQYF.

V gene TRBV3-1 combines with J gene TRBJ2-2; D is undetermined. Germline CDR1 reads LGHDT; CDR2 reads YNNKEL (reference sequence). The length of the CDR3 is 13 residues. With 4 bases removed from V and 6 bases from J, the gap between germline ends came to 9 bases. As DNA, the CDR3 is TGTGCCAGCAGCCTTCTGTCGGCCGGGGAGCTGTTTTTT. Protein: CASSLLSAGELFF.

The J gene is TRBJ2-3, the V gene TRBV7-6; D might be TRBD2 (6 bases). The germline V and J ends were trimmed by 4 bases and 3 bases, with 11 bases remaining between them. The CDR3 has 14 residues. Germline assignment: CDR1 SGHVS and CDR2 FNYEAQ. The CDR3 is CASSSYAGTDTQYF. In DNA form, the CDR3 reads TGTGCCAGCAGCTCCTACGCGGGAACAGATACGCAGTATTTT.

V gene TRBV2 combines with J gene TRBJ1-1; maybe TRBD1 (6 bases). With 7 bases removed from V and 2 bases from J, the gap between germline ends came to 11 bases. From germline, CDR1 is SNHLY and CDR2 FYNNEI. This CDR3 is 13 amino acids long. Here the CDR3 DNA reads TGTGCCAGCATCCGGACAGCCAACACTGAAGCTTTCTTT. It yields the protein CASIRTANTEAFF.

This clonotype has ten or more counts. J is TRBJ1-1 and V is TRBV6-5; D is perhaps TRBD1 (6 bases). This CDR3 comprises 14 residues. Germline values: CDR1 MNHEY, CDR2 SVGAGI. Between the trimmed V and J ends, which lost 6 bases and 7 bases, there was a span of 18 bases. Here the CDR3 DNA reads TGTGCCAGCAGACACAGGGTAGAGGAGGGTGAAGCTTTCTTT. It translates to CASRHRVEEGEAFF.

V is TRBV7-9 and J is TRBJ2-1; 8 positions agree with TRBD2. V lost 5 bases and J lost 4; bases outside the gene matches: 10. This CDR3 has 16 amino acids. Germline values: CDR1 SEHNR, CDR2 FQNEAQ (reference sequence). Here the CDR3 reads CASSGGLAGGYNEQFF. The CDR3 DNA reads TGTGCCAGCAGCGGGGGATTGGCGGGGGGATACAATGAGCAGTTCTTC.

This clonotype occurred a few times. The chain links TRBV30 to TRBJ1-6; 9 bases map to TRBD1. CDR3 length equals 16 residues. Germline assignment: CDR1 GTSNPN and CDR2 SVGIG (reference sequence). Trimming cost V 0 bases and J 9 bases; bases outside gene matches: 9. In DNA form, the CDR3 reads TGTGCCTGGAGTGTACTCCCAGGGACAGGGCCTTCACCCCTCCACTTT. Its protein is CAWSVLPGTGPSPLHF.